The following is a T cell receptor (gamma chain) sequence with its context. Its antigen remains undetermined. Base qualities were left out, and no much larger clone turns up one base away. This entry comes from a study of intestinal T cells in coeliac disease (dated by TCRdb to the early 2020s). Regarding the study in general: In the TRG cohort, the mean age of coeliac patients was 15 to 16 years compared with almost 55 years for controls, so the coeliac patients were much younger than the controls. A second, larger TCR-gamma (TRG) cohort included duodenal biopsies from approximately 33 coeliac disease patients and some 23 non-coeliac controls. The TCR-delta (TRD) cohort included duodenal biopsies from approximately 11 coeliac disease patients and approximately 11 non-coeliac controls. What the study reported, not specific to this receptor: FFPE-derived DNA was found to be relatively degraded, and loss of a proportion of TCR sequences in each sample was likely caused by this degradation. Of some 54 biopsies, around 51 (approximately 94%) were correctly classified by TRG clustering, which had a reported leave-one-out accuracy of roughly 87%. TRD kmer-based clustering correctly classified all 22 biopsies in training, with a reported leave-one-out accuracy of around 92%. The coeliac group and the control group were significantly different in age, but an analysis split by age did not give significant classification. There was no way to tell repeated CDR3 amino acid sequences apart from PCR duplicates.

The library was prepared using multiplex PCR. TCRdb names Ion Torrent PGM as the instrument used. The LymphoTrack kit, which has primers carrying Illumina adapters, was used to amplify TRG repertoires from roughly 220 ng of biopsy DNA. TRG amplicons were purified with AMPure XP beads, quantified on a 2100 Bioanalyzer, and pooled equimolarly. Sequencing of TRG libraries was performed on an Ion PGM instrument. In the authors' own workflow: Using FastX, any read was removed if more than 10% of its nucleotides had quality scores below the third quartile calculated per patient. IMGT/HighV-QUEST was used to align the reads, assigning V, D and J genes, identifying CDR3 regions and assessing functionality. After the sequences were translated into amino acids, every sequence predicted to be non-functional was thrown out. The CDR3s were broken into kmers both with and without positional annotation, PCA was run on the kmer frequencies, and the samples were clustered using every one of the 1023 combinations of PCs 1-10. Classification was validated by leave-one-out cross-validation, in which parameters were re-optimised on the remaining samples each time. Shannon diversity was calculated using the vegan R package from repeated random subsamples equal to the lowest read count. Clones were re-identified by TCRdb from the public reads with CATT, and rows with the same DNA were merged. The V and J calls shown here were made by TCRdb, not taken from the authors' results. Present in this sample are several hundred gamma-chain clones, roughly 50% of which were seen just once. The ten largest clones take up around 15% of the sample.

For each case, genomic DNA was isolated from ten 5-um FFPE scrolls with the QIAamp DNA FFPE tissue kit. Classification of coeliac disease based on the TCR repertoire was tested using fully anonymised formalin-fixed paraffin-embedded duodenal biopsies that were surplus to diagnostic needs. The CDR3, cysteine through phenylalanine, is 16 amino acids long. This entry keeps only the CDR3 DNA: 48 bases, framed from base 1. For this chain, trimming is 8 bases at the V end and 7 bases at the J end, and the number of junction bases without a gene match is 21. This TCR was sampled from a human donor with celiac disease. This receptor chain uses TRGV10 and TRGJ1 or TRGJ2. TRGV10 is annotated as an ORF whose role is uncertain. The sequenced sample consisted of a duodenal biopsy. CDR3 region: CAAWGLYRGGSYKKLF. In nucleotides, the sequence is TGTGCTGCGTGGGGATTATATCGGGGGGGGTCGTATAAGAAACTCTTT.